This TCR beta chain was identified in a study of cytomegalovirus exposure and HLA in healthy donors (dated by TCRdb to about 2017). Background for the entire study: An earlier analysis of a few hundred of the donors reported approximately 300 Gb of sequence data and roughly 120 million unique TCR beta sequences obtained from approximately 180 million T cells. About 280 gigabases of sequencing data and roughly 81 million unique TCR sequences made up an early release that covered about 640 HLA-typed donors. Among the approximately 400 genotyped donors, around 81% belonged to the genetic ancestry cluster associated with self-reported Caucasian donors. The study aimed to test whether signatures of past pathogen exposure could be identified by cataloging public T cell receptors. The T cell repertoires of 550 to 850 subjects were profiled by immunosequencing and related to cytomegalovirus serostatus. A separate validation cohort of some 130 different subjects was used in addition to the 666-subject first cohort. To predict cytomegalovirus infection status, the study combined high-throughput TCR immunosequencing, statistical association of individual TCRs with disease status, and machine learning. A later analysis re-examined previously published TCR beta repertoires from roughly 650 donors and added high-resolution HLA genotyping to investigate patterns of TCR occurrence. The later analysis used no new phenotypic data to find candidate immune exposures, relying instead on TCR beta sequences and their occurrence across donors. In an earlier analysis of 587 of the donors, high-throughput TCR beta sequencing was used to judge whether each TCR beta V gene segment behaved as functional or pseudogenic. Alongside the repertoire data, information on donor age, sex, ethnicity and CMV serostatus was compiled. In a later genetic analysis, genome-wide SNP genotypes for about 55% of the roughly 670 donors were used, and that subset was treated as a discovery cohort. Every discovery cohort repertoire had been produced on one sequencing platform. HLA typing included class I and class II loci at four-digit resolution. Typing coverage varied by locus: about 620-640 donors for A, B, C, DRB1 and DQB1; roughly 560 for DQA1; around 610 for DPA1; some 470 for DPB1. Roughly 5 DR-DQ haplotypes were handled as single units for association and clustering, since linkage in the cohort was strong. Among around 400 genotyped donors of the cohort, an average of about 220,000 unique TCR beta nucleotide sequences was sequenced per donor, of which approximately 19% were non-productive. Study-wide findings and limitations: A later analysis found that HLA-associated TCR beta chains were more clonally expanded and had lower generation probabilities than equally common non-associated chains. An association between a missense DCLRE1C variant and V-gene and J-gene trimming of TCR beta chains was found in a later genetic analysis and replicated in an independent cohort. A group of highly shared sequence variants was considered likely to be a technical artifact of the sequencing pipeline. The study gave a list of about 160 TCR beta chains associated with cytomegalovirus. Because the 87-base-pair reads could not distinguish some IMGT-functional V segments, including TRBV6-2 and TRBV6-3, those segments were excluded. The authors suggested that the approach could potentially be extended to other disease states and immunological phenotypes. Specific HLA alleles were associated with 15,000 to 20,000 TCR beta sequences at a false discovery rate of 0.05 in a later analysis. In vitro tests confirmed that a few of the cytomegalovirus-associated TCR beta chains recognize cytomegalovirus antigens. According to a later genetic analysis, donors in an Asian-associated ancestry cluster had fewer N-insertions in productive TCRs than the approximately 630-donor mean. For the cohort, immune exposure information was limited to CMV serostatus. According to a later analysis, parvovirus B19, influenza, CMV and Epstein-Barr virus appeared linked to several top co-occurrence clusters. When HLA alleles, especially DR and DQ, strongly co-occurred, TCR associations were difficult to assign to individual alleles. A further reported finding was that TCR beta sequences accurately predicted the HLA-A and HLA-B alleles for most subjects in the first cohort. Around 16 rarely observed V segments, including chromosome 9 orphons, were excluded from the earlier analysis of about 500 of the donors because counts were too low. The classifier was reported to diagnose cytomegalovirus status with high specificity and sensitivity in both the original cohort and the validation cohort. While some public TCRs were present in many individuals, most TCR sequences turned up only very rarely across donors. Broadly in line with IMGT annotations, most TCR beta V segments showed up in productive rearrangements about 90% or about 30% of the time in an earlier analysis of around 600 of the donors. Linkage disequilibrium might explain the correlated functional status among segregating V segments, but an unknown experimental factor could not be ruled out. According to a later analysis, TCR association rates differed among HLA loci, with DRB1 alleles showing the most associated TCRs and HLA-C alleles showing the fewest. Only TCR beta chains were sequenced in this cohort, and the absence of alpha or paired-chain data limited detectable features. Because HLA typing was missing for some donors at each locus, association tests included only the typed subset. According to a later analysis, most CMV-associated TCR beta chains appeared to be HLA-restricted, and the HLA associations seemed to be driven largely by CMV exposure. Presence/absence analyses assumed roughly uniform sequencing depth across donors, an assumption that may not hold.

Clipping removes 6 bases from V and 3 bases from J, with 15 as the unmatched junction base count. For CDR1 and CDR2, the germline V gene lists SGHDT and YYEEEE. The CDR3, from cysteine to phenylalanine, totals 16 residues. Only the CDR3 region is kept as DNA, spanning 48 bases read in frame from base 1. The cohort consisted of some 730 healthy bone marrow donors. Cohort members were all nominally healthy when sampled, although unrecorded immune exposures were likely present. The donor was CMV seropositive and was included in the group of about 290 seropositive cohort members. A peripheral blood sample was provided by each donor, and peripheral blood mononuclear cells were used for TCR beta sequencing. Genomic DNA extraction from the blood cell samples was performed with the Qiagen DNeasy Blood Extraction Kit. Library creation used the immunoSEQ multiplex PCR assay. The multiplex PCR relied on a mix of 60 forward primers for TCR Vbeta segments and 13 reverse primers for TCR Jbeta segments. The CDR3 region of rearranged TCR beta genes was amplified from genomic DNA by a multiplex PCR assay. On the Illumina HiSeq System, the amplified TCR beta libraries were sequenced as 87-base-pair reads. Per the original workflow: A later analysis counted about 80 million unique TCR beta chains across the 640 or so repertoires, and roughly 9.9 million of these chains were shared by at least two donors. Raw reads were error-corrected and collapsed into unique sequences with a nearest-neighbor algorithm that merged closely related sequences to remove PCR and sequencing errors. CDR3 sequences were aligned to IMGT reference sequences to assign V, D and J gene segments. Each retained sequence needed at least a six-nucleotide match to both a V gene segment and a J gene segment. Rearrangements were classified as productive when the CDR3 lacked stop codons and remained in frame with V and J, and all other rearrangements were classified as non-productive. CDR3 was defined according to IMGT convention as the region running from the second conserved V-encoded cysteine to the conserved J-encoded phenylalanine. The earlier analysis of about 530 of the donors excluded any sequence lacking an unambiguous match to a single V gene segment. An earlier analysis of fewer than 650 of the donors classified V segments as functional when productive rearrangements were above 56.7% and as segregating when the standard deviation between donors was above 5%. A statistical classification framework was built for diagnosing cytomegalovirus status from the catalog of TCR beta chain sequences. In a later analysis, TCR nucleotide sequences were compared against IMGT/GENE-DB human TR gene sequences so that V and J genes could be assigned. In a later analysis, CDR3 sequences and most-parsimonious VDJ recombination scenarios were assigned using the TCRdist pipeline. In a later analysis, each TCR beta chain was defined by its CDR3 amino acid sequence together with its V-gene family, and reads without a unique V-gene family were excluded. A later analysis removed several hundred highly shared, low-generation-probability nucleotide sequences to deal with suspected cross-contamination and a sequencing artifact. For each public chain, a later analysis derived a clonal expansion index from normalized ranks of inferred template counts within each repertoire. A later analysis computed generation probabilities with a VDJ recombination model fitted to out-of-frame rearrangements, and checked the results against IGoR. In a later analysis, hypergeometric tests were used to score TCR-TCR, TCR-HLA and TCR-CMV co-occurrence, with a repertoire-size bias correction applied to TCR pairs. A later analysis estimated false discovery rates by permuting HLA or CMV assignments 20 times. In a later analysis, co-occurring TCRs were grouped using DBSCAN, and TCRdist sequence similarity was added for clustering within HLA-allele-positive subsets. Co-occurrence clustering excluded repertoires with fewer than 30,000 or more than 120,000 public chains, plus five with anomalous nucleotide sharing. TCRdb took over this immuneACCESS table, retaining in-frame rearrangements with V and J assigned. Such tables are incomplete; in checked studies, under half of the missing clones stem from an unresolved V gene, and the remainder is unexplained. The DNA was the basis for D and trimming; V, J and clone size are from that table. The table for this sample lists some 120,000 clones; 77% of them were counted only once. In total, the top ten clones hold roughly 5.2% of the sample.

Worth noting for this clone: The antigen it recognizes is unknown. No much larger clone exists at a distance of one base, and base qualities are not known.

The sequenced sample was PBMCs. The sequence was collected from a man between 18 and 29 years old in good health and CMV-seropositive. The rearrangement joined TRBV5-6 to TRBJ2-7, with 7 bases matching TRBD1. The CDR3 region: CASTEMVGTDLYEQYF. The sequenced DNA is TGTGCCAGCACCGAGATGGTCGGGACAGACCTCTACGAGCAGTACTTC.